This T cell receptor (beta chain) was documented in a study of shared clonotypes between healthy human individuals. Several immunoSEQ plates held equal portions of the genomic DNA taken from each subset. Loaded into unsorted PBMC replicate PCRs was 300 ng DNA, approximately 33,000 T cell genomes. Some clones are missing from TCRdb's copy, which holds only in-frame ones; the method was immunoSEQ multiplex PCR. This sample carries 450,000 to 500,000 clones, 70% to 80% of them seen once, and the ten largest clones take 9.5% to 15%. Germline values: CDR1 SNHLY, CDR2 FYNNEI. The CDR3 covers 16 residues. V was pared by 6 bases and J by 5 bases, with 23 bases between.

The sequence was obtained from a woman aged 35 to 49 in good health. Some clones in this sample may be carry-over from other donors' samples. What was sequenced was PBMCs. This chain connects TRBV2 to TRBJ2-7; D unresolved. CDR3 DNA: TGTGCCAGCAGCCCCCTTGCCGGCCGCCAACCGAACGAGCAGTACTTC. Translating gives CASSPLAGRQPNEQYF.